These 7 T cell receptor beta chains came from one sample sequenced in a study of T cell responses to AZD1222 COVID-19 vaccine. The assay was immunoSEQ multiplex PCR, and TCRdb's table has in-frame clones only and misses some. The sample holds about 180,000 clones, around 90% seen once. The specimen comprised peripheral blood, sampled 28 days after the second AZD1222 dose. The receptors originated from an adult who received the AZD1222 COVID-19 vaccine.

The V call is TRBV11-3, the J call TRBJ1-1, with D tentatively TRBD1 (5 bases). V lost 5 bases to trimming and J lost 0 bases, with 19 bases between them. CDR1 and CDR2 from the germline V gene are SGHNT and YENEEA. The CDR3 has 17 residues. The chain's CDR3 is CASSLGEGRGMNTEAFF. CDR3 nucleotides: TGTGCCAGCAGCCTCGGAGAGGGGCGAGGTATGAACACTGAAGCTTTCTTT.

This chain connects TRBV2 to TRBJ1-4; no clear D. In germline, CDR1 is SNHLY, CDR2 FYNNEI. Deletions cut 5 bases from V and 9 bases from J, with 19 bases between. The CDR3 is 15 amino acids. CDR3 sequence (DNA): TGTGCCAGCAGTAATTTAGGGTCCCCTCTCCAAAAACTGTTTTTT. It specifies CASSNLGSPLQKLFF.

The sample holds one count of this clone. The chain has TRBV30 and TRBJ2-5, with D perhaps matching TRBD1 (6 bases). CDR3 length equals 12 residues. CDR1 and CDR2 from the germline V gene are GTSNPN and SVGIG (reference sequence). V was cut by 4 bases and J by 1 base, with 7 bases left in between. This chain's CDR3 is CAWNRVQETQYF. The CDR3 coding sequence is TGTGCCTGGAACAGGGTCCAAGAGACCCAGTACTTC.

CDR3 sequence reads: CAWSDPDRGETQYF. CDR3 nucleotide sequence: TGTGCCTGGAGTGACCCGGACAGGGGGGAGACCCAGTACTTC. This sequence joins TRBV30 and TRBJ2-5; 10 bases are shared with TRBD1. The length of the CDR3 is 14 residues. V was clipped by 1 base and J by 5 bases; unmatched bases: 4. Germline V gene sequence: CDR1 GTSNPN, CDR2 SVGIG (reference sequence).

V usage is TRBV4-3 and J usage is TRBJ2-7, with D possibly being TRBD1 (8 bases). CDR3 size: 15 residues. Germline-derived CDR1 and CDR2 are LGHNA and YSLEER. The V gene lost 2 bases and the J gene lost 4 bases, with 15 bases spanning the gap. CDR3 DNA sequence: TGCGCCAGCAGCCAACGAGCGGGACAGGCTTACGAGCAGTACTTC. Its protein product is CASSQRAGQAYEQYF.

The chain has TRBV4-1 and TRBJ1-1, with a tentative D call TRBD1 (6 bases). V lost 3 bases and J lost 6, with 11 bases in between. Per the germline V gene, CDR1 is MGHRA and CDR2 is YSYEKL. The CDR3 consists of 13 residues. CDR3 residues: CASSQVQGAEAFF. The CDR3 coding sequence is TGCGCCAGCAGCCAGGTACAGGGCGCTGAAGCTTTCTTT.

The V and J genes are TRBV7-8 and TRBJ2-5; no clear D. Germline values: CDR1 SGHVS, CDR2 FQNEAQ. V lost 1 base and J lost 1, with 13 bases in between. CDR3 length: 16 residues. CDR3 in DNA: TGTGCCAGCAGCTTAGAGGGCGGTGGGGTCCAAGAGACCCAGTACTTC. It yields the protein CASSLEGGGVQETQYF.